This is a list of T cell receptor beta chains from one sample in a study of T cell responses to AZD1222 COVID-19 vaccine. This table comes from immunoSEQ multiplex PCR, and its TCRdb copy is limited to in-frame clones, with some not included. Counted here are 100,000 to 150,000 clones, roughly 88% occurring once; the ten biggest clones make up around 6%. Sequenced here: peripheral blood, sampled on day 0 of AZD1222 vaccination. Source of these receptors: an adult in good health. CDR3s include the opening cysteine and the closing phenylalanine or tryptophan. A D gene is named only where the DNA matches it firmly. A row's size may be missing; if present it is once, few, many or a size class.

clone size,J gene,D gene,V gene,CDR3 DNA,CDR3 protein
-,TRBJ2-4,-,TRBV23-1,TGCGCCAGCAGTCAATCGGTAGCCAAAAACATTCAGTACTTC,CASSQSVAKNIQYF
once,TRBJ1-5,-,TRBV5-1,TGCGCCAGCAGGATAGATAGCAATCAGCCCCAGCATTTT,CASRIDSNQPQHF
-,TRBJ2-1,TRBD2,TRBV29-1,TGCAGCGTTGAAGGCGAAAATTTACTAGCGGGAATTCGTAATGAGCAGTTCTTC,CSVEGENLLAGIRNEQFF
-,TRBJ2-2,TRBD2,TRBV28,TGTGCCAGCAGTTTATCGGGAGGAACCGGGGAGCTGTTTTTT,CASSLSGGTGELFF
-,TRBJ1-1,TRBD1,TRBV28,TGTGCCAGCAGTTTAGGGGCACAGGGGGCAGCTGAAGCTTTCTTT,CASSLGAQGAAEAFF
once,TRBJ1-3,-,TRBV3-1/TRBV3-2,TGTGCCAGCAGCCAAGATCAGGGAACTGGAAACACCATATATTTT,CASSQDQGTGNTIYF
-,TRBJ1-6,TRBD1,TRBV7-9,TGTGCCAGCAGCGGGACAGGTTCCCATAATTCACCCCTCCACTTT,CASSGTGSHNSPLHF
few,TRBJ2-3,-,TRBV21-1,TGTGCCAGCAGCAAAGAGGGACAGGGAGGAACAGATACGCAGTATTTT,CASSKEGQGGTDTQYF
-,TRBJ2-3,TRBD2,TRBV24-1,TGTGCCACCAGTGGCAAAGCGGGAGGGACTAGCACAGATACGCAGTATTTT,CATSGKAGGTSTDTQYF
-,TRBJ2-2,TRBD1,TRBV7-2,TGTGCCAGCAGCATCAGACAGGGGTTCACCGGGGAGCTGTTTTTT,CASSIRQGFTGELFF
-,TRBJ2-5,-,TRBV19,TGTGCCAGTAGTTTTTTGGGACAAGAGACCCAGTACTTC,CASSFLGQETQYF